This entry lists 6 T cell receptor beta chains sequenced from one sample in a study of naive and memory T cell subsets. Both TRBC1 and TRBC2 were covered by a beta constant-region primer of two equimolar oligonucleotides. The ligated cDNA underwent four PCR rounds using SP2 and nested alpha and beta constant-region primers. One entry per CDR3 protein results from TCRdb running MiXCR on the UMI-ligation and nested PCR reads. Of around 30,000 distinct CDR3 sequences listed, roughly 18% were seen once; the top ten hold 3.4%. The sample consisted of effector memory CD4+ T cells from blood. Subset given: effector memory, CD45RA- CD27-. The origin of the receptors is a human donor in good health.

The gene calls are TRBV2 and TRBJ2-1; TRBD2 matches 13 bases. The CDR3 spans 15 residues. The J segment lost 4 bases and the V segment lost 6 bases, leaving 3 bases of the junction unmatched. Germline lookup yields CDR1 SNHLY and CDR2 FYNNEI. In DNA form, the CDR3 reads TGTGCCAGCAGGCGGACTAGCGGGAGTTACAATGAGCAGTTCTTC. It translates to CASRRTSGSYNEQFF.

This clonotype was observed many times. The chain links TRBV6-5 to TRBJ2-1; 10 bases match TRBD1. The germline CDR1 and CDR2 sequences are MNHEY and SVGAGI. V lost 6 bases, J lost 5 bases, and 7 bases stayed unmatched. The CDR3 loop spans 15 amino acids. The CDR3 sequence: CASSRDRGRDNEQFF. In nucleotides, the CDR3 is TGTGCCAGCAGCCGAGACAGGGGGCGAGACAATGAGCAGTTCTTC.

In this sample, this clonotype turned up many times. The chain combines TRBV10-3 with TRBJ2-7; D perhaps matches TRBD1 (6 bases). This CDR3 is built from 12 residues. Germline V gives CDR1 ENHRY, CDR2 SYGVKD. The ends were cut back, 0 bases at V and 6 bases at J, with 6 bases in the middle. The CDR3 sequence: CAISESGAEQYF. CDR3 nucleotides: TGTGCCATCAGTGAGTCGGGGGCCGAGCAGTACTTC.

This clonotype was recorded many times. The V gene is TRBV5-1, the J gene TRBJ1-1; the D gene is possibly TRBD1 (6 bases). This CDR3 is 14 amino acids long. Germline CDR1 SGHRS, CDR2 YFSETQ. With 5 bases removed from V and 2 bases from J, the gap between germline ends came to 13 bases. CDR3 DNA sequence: TGCGCCAGCAGGCCGGACAGCTTAAACACTGAAGCTTTCTTT. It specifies CASRPDSLNTEAFF.

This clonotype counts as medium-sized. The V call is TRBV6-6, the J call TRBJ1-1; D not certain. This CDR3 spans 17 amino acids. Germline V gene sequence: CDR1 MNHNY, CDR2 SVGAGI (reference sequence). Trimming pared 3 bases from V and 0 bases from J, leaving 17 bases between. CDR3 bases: TGTGCCAGCAGTTATTCGCGGGCCACAAGGGTGAACACTGAAGCTTTCTTT. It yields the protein CASSYSRATRVNTEAFF.

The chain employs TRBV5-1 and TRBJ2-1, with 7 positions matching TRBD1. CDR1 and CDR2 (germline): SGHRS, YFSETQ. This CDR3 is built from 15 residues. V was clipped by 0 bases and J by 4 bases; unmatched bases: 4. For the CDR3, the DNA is TGCGCCAGCAGCTTGGCAGGACAGGAGTACAATGAGCAGTTCTTC. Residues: CASSLAGQEYNEQFF.